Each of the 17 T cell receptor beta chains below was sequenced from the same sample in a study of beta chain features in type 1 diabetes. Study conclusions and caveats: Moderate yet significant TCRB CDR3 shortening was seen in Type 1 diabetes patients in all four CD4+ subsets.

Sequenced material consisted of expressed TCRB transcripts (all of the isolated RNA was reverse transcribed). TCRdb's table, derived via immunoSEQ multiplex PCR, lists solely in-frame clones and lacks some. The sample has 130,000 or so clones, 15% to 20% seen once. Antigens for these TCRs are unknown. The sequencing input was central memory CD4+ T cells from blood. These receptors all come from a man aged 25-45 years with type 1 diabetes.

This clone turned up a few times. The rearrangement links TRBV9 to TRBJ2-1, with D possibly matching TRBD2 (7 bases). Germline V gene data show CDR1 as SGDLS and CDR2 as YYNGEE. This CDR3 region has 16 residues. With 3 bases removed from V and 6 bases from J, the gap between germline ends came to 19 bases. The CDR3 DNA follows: TGTGCCAGCAGCGCCTTGGGGAGGGGGTTGGGCAATGAGCAGTTCTTC. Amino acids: CASSALGRGLGNEQFF. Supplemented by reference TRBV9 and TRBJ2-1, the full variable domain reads DSGVTQTPKHLITATGQRVTLRCSPRSGDLSVYWYQQSLDQGLQFLIQYYNGEERAKGNILERFSAQQFPDLHSELNLSSLELGDSALYFCASSALGRGLGNEQFFGPGTRLTVL.

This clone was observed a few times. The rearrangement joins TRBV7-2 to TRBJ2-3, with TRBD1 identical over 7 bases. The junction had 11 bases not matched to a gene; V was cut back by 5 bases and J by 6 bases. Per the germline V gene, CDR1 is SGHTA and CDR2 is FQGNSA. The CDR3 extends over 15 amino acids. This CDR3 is CASSIGGDGQDTQYF. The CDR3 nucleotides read TGTGCCAGCAGCATAGGGGGCGATGGGCAGGATACGCAGTATTTT.

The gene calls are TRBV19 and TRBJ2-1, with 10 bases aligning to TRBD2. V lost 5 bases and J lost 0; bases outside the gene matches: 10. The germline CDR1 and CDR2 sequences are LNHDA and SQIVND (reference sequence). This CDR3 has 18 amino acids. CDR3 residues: CASSGLAGERSSYNEQFF. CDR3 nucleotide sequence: TGTGCCAGTAGTGGGCTAGCGGGGGAGAGGAGCTCCTACAATGAGCAGTTCTTC.

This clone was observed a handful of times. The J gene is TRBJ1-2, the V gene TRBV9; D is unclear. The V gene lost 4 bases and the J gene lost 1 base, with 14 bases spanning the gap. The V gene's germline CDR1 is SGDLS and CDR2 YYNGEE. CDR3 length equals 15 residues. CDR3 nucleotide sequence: TGTGCCAGCAGCCCTCCGGGTTACCTTAACTATGGCTACACCTTC. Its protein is CASSPPGYLNYGYTF. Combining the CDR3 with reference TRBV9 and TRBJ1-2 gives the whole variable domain DSGVTQTPKHLITATGQRVTLRCSPRSGDLSVYWYQQSLDQGLQFLIQYYNGEERAKGNILERFSAQQFPDLHSELNLSSLELGDSALYFCASSPPGYLNYGYTFGSGTRLTVV.

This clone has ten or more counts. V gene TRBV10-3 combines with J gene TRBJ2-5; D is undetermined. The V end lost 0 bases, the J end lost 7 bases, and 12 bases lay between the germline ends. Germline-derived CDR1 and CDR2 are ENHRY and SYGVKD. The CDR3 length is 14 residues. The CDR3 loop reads CAISESTRSRTQYF. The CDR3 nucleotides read TGTGCCATCAGTGAGTCGACACGCTCGAGGACCCAGTACTTC.

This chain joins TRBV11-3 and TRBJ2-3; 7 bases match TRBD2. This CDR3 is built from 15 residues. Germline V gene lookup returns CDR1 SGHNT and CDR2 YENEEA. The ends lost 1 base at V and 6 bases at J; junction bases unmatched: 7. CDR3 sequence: CASSLVGLAADTQYF. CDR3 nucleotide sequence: TGTGCCAGCAGCTTAGTGGGGCTAGCGGCGGATACGCAGTATTTT.

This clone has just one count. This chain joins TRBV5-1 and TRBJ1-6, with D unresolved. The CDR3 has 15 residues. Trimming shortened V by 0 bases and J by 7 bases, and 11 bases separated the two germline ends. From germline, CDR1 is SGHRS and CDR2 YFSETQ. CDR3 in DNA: TGCGCCAGCAGCTTGGTATCCGGGGTAAATTCACCCCTCCACTTT. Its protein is CASSLVSGVNSPLHF.

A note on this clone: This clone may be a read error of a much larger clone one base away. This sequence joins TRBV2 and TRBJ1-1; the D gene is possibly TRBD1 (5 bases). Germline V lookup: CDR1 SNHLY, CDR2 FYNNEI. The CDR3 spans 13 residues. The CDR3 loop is CAISEWGVAEAFF. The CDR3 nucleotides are TGTGCCATCAGTGAGTGGGGGGTAGCTGAAGCTTTCTTT.

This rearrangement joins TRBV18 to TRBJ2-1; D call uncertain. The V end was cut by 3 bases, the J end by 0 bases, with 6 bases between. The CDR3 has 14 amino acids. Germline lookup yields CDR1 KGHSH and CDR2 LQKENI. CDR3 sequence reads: CASSPRTSYNEQFF. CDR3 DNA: TGTGCCAGCTCACCGCGGACCTCCTACAATGAGCAGTTCTTC.

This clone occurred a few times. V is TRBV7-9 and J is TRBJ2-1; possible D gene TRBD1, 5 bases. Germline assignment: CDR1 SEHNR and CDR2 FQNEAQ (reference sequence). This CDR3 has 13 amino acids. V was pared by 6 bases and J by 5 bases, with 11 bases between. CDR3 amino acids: CASRGRVNNEQFF. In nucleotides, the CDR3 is TGTGCCAGCAGGGGCAGGGTTAACAATGAGCAGTTCTTC.

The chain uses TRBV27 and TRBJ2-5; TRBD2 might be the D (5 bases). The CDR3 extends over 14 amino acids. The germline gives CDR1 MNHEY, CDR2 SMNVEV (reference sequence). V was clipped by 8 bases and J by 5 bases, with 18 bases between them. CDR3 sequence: CASRSDTPGETQYF. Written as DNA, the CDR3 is TGTGCCAGCCGGTCCGACACACCGGGGGAGACCCAGTACTTC.

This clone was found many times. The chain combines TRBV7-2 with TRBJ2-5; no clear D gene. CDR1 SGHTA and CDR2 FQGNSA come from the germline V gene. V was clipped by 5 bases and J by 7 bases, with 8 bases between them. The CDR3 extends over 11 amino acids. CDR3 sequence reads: CASSPMRTQYF. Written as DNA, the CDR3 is TGTGCCAGCAGCCCTATGAGGACCCAGTACTTC.

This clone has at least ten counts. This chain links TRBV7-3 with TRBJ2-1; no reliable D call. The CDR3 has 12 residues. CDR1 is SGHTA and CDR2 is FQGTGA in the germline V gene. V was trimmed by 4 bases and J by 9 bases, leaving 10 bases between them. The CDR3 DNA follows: TGTGCCAGCAGCTCATCCGTAGGTGAGCAGTTCTTC. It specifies CASSSSVGEQFF. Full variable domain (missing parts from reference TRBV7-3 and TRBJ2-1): GAGVSQTPSNKVTEKGKYVELRCDPISGHTALYWYRQSLGQGPEFLIYFQGTGAADDSGLPNDRFFAVRPEGSVSTLKIQRTERGDSAVYLCASSSSVGEQFFGPGTRLTVL.

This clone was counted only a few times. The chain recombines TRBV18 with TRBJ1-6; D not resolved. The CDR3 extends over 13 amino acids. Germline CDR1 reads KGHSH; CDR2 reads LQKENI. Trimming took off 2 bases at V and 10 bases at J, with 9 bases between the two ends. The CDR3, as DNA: TGTGCCAGCTCACCAGGGAGGAGCTCACCCCTCCACTTT. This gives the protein CASSPGRSSPLHF.

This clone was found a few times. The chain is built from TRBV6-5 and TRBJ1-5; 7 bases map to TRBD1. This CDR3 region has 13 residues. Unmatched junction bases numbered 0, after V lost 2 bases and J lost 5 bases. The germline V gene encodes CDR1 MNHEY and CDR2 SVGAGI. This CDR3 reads CASSYDRDQPQHF. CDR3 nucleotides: TGTGCCAGCAGTTACGACAGGGATCAGCCCCAGCATTTT.

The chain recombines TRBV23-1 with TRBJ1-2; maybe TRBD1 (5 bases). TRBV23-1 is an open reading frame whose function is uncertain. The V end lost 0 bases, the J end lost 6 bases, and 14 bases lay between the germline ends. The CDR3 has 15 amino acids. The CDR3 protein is CASSQSKGRVDGYTF. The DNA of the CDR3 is TGCGCCAGCAGTCAATCGAAGGGGAGAGTAGATGGCTACACCTTC.

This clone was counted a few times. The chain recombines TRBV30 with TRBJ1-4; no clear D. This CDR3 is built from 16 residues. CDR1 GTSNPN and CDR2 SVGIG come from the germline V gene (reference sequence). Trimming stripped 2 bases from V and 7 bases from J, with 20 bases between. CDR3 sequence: CAWSSGASPRFEKLFF. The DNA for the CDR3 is TGTGCCTGGAGTAGTGGTGCGTCTCCGAGATTTGAAAAACTGTTTTTT.